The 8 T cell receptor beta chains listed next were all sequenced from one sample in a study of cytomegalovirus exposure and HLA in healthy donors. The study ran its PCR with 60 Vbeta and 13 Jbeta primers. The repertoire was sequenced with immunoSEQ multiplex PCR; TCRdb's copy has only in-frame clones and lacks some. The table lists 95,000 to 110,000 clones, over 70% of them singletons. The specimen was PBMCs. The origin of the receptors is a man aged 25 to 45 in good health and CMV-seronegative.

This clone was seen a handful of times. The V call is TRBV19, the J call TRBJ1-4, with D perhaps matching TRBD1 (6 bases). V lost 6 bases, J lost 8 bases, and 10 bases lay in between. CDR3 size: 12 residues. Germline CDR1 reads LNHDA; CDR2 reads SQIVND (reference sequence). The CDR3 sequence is CASSGQGEKLFF. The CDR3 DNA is TGTGCCAGTAGCGGGCAGGGGGAAAAACTGTTTTTT.

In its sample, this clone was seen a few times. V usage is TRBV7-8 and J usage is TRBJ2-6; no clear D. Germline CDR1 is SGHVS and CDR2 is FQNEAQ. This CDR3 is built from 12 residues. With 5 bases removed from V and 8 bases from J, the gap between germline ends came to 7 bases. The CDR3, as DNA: TGTGCCAGCAGCCTCGAGCCCAACGTCCTGACTTTC. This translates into CASSLEPNVLTF.

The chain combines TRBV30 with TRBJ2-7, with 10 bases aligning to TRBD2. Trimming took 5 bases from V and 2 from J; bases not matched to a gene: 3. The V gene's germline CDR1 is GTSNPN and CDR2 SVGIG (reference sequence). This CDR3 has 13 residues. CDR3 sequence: CAWRTSGTYEQYF. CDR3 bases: TGTGCCTGGCGGACTAGCGGAACCTACGAGCAGTACTTC.

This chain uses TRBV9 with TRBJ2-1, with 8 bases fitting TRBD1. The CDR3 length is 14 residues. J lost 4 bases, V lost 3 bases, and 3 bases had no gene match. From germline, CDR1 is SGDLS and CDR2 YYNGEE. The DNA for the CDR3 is TGTGCCAGCAGCGAGGGACAGGATTACAATGAGCAGTTCTTC. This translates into CASSEGQDYNEQFF.

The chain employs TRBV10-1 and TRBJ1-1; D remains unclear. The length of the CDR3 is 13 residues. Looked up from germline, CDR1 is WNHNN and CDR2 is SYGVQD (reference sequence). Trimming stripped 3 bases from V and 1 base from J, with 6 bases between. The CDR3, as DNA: TGCGCCAGCAGTGACGGCGGGAACACTGAAGCTTTCTTT. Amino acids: CASSDGGNTEAFF.

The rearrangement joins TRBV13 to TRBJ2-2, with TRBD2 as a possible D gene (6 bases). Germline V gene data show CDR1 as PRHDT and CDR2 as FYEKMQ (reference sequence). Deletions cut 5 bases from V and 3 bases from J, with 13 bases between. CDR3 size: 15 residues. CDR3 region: CASSRGLLHTGELFF. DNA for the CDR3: TGTGCCAGCAGCCGGGGACTCCTGCACACCGGGGAGCTGTTTTTT. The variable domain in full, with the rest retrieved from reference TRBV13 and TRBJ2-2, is AAGVIQSPRHLIKEKRETATLKCYPIPRHDTVYWYQQGPGQDPQFLISFYEKMQSDKGSIPDRFSAQQFSDYHSELNMSSLELGDSALYFCASSRGLLHTGELFFGEGSRLTVL.

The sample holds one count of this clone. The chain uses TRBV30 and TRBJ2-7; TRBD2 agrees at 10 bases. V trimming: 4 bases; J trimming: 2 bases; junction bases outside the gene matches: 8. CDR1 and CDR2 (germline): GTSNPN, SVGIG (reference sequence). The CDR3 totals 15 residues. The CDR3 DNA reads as TGTGCCTGGATAGGGGGGACTAGCGAGACCTACGAGCAGTACTTC. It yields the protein CAWIGGTSETYEQYF.

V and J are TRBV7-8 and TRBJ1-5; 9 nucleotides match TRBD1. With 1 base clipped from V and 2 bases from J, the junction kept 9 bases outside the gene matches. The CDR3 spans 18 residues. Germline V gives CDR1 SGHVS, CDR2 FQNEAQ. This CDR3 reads CASSLVIRTGEGNQPQHF. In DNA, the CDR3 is TGTGCCAGCAGCTTAGTAATCAGGACAGGGGAGGGCAATCAGCCCCAGCATTTT.